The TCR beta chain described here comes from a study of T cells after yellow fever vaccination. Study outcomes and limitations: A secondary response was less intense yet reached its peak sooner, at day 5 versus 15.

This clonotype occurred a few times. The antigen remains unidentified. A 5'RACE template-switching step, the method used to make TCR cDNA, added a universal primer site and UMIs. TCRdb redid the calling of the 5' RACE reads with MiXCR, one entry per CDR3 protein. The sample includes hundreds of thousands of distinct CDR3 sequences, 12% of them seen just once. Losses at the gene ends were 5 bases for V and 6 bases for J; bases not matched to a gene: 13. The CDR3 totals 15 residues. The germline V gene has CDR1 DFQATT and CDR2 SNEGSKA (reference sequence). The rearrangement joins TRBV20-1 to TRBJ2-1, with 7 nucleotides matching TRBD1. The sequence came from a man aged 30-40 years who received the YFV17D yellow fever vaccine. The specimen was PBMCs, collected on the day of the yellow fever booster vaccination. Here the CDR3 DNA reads TGCAGTGCTCCGGGGAGACAGGGTTCGTCCAATGAGCAGTTCTTC. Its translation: CSAPGRQGSSNEQFF.